The 18 T cell receptor beta chains given below trace back to one sample, sequenced in a study of T cells in Graves' hyperthyroidism and ophthalmopathy. Amplified TCR beta CDR3 regions came from RNA transcripts. The primer set for the first-round RT-PCR of the TCR CDR3 was HTBI. TCRdb itself ran the multiplex PCR reads through MiXCR, one entry per CDR3 protein. The sample has 400,000 or so distinct CDR3 sequences, 15% seen once. The sample comprised blood. The receptors come from a woman aged 55-70 years with Graves' ophthalmopathy.

Many counts were recorded for this clonotype. This sequence joins TRBV5-1 and TRBJ1-4; D possibly corresponds to TRBD1 (5 bases). The germline V gene encodes CDR1 SGHRS and CDR2 YFSETQ. CDR3 length: 15 residues. Trimming stripped 0 bases from V and 8 bases from J, with 14 bases between. Written as DNA, the CDR3 is TGCGCCAGCAGCTTGGACGGGACCCGGGGCGAAAAACTGTTTTTT. Protein product: CASSLDGTRGEKLFF.

This chain connects TRBV28 to TRBJ2-4; tentatively, D is TRBD2 (8 bases). The V and J ends lost 11 bases and 1 base respectively, with 15 bases between them. The length of the CDR3 is 14 residues. Germline V lookup: CDR1 MDHEN, CDR2 SYDVKM. The CDR3 DNA reads TGTGCCGGAGGGGGCGGGGGGGCCAAAAACATTCAGTACTTC. Protein sequence: CAGGGGGAKNIQYF.

This clonotype has at least ten counts. The V gene is TRBV5-1, the J gene TRBJ2-3, with TRBD2 matching over 9 bases. The CDR3 runs 15 residues. V lost 4 bases to trimming and J lost 4 bases; unmatched junction nucleotides: 7. Germline V gene data show CDR1 as SGHRS and CDR2 as YFSETQ. CDR3 loop: CASSRIAGESDTQYF. CDR3 DNA: TGCGCCAGCAGCCGGATAGCGGGAGAGTCAGATACGCAGTATTTT.

DNA for the CDR3: TGTGCCAGCAGCCCGGAGAGGGGATGGGAGACCCAGTACTTC. Its translation is CASSPERGWETQYF. This sequence joins TRBV7-9 and TRBJ2-5; D assignment may be TRBD1 or TRBD2 (5 bases each). CDR1 is SEHNR and CDR2 is FQNEAQ in the germline V gene (reference sequence). The CDR3 has 14 residues. Trimming stripped 5 bases from V and 5 bases from J, with 15 bases between.

In its sample, this clonotype was seen many times. The rearrangement uses TRBV7-9 and TRBJ2-1, with TRBD2 matching over 9 bases. This CDR3 contains 16 residues. Germline lookup yields CDR1 SEHNR and CDR2 FQNEAQ (reference sequence). The V segment lost 5 bases and the J segment 4 bases; nucleotides outside the gene matches: 9. The DNA for the CDR3 is TGTGCCAGCAGCCCAACCATAGCGGGAGAGTACAATGAGCAGTTCTTC. It codes for CASSPTIAGEYNEQFF. The full variable domain, completed using reference TRBV7-9 and TRBJ2-1, is DTGVSQNPRHKITKRGQNVTFRCDPISEHNRLYWYRQTLGQGPEFLTYFQNEAQLEKSRLLSDRFSAERPKGSFSTLEIQRTEQGDSAMYLCASSPTIAGEYNEQFFGPGTRLTVL.

This clonotype has ten or more counts. The V and J genes are TRBV20-1 and TRBJ2-1; D is perhaps TRBD1 or TRBD2 (5 bases each). Between the trimmed V and J ends, which lost 1 base and 10 bases, there was a span of 14 bases. The CDR3 is made up of 13 amino acids. CDR1 is DFQATT and CDR2 is SNEGSKA in the germline V gene (reference sequence). In DNA form, the CDR3 reads TGCAGTGCTAGAGTCTCCCAGGGAGCCGAGCAGTTCTTC. It encodes CSARVSQGAEQFF.

Many counts were recorded for this clonotype. The chain combines TRBV11-2 with TRBJ1-5, with TRBD1 as a possible D gene (6 bases). This CDR3 contains 16 residues. CDR1 and CDR2 (germline): SGHAT, FQNNGV. Trimming left V 0 bases short and J 3 bases short, with 12 bases between. The CDR3 region is CASSLDPGAPNQPQHF. The CDR3 region has the DNA TGTGCCAGCAGCTTAGATCCGGGGGCCCCCAATCAGCCCCAGCATTTT.

This clonotype was seen many times. This chain connects TRBV7-3 to TRBJ2-1; D uncertain. V lost 5 bases and J lost 5, with 13 bases in between. Germline V gene lookup returns CDR1 SGHTA and CDR2 FQGTGA. The length of the CDR3 is 14 residues. CDR3 nucleotide sequence: TGTGCCAGCAGCCCCAGTAGGGATCACAATGAGCAGTTCTTC. Its protein is CASSPSRDHNEQFF.

Remarks on this clonotype: A much larger clone is a single base away; this may be a read error. V is TRBV2 and J is TRBJ2-7; D is undetermined. CDR1 is SNHLY and CDR2 is FYNNEI in the germline V gene. The CDR3 totals 13 residues. V gave up 4 bases and J gave up 2 bases, with 9 bases separating them. CDR3 coding DNA: TGTGCCAGCAGTGTGGGCAAGACCTACGAGCAGTACTTC. It specifies CASSVGKTYEQYF.

This clonotype was recorded only once. One base away lies a much larger clone, so this may be a sequencing read error. V and J are TRBV12-3 or TRBV12-4 and TRBJ2-7; D might be TRBD2 (6 bases). Between the trimmed V and J ends, which lost 4 bases and 4 bases, there was a span of 17 bases. The CDR3 extends over 15 amino acids. CDR3 region: CASSSSVARSYEQYF. In DNA, the CDR3 is TGTGCCAGCAGTTCTAGCGTAGCTCGATCATACGAGCAGTACTTC.

This clonotype was found many times. The V call is TRBV11-2, the J call TRBJ2-2, with D perhaps TRBD2 (5 bases). This CDR3 comprises 14 residues. Trimming removed 5 bases from V and 7 bases from J, with 14 bases in between. Germline V gene lookup returns CDR1 SGHAT and CDR2 FQNNGV. CDR3 amino acids: CASSPNRLNGELFF. In DNA, the CDR3 is TGTGCCAGCAGCCCTAACCGACTAAACGGGGAGCTGTTTTTT.

V is TRBV20-1 and J is TRBJ2-3, with 9 positions matching TRBD2. The CDR3 is 14 amino acids. Trimming at V came to 6 bases and at J to 2 bases, leaving 6 bases not matched to a gene. Germline CDR1 is DFQATT and CDR2 is SNEGSKA (reference sequence). The CDR3 coding sequence is TGCAGTGCCAGGCGGGGGGGAGACACAGATACGCAGTATTTT. Amino acids: CSARRGGDTDTQYF.

This clonotype was seen repeatedly, ten times or more. The genes are TRBV6-1 and TRBJ2-3; D gene ambiguous. V was clipped by 4 bases and J by 1 base, with 6 bases between them. The CDR3 totals 13 residues. From germline, CDR1 is MNHNS and CDR2 SASEGT. The CDR3 reads CASSVGRTDTQYF. CDR3 coding DNA: TGTGCCAGCAGTGTTGGTCGCACAGATACGCAGTATTTT.

This clonotype was recorded at least ten times. The chain carries TRBV19 and TRBJ1-1; D perhaps matches TRBD1 (5 bases). Trimming took off 8 bases at V and 6 bases at J, with 19 bases between the two ends. Germline lookup yields CDR1 LNHDA and CDR2 SQIVND (reference sequence). The CDR3 sequence is 14 residues long. CDR3 coding DNA: TGTGCCAGTCACCCACGCAGGGTCGGGCCTGAAGCTTTCTTT. Residues: CASHPRRVGPEAFF.

This clonotype was seen more than once but under ten times. J is TRBJ1-4 and V is TRBV3-1, with 8 bases aligning to TRBD1. This CDR3 has 16 residues. The germline V gene has CDR1 LGHDT and CDR2 YNNKEL (reference sequence). Trimming cost V 4 bases and J 8 bases; bases outside gene matches: 12. The CDR3 DNA is TGTGCCAGCAGCCTGCCGACAGGGGATCTAGGCGAAAAACTGTTTTTT. It is translated as CASSLPTGDLGEKLFF. Looking up the rest from reference TRBV3-1 and TRBJ1-4 gives the full variable domain: DTAVSQTPKYLVTQMGNDKSIKCEQNLGHDTMYWYKQDSKKFLKIMFSYNNKELIINETVPNRFSPKSPDKAHLNLHINSLELGDSAVYFCASSLPTGDLGEKLFFGSGTQLSVL.

This clonotype came up many times. V usage is TRBV7-9 and J usage is TRBJ2-3, with TRBD2 matching 8 bases. CDR3 length: 18 residues. V trimming: 3 bases; J trimming: 0 bases; junction bases outside the gene matches: 11. Germline lookup yields CDR1 SEHNR and CDR2 FQNEAQ (reference sequence). This CDR3 reads CASSLWTSSRASTDTQYF. Written as DNA, the CDR3 is TGTGCCAGCAGCTTGTGGACTAGCAGCAGGGCTAGCACAGATACGCAGTATTTT.

This clonotype was seen many times. The V call is TRBV27, the J call TRBJ2-5; possibly TRBD1 for D (6 bases). V was clipped by 5 bases and J by 2 bases, with 18 bases between them. The CDR3 loop spans 16 amino acids. Looked up from germline, CDR1 is MNHEY and CDR2 is SMNVEV (reference sequence). The CDR3 loop is CASSPVDGQPQETQYF. The DNA of the CDR3 is TGTGCCAGCAGTCCCGTCGACGGACAGCCGCAAGAGACCCAGTACTTC.

Of note for this clonotype: A much larger clone is a single base away; this may be a read error. V and J are TRBV7-9 and TRBJ2-7, with D possibly matching TRBD1 (6 bases). V lost 5 bases and J lost 3, with 17 bases in between. This CDR3 spans 15 amino acids. Germline CDR1 and CDR2: SEHNR and FQNEAQ (reference sequence). The CDR3 nucleotides read TGTGCCAGCAGCCTCGAGGCAGGGGAAGTCTACGAGCAGTACTTC. This sequence encodes CASSLEAGEVYEQYF.